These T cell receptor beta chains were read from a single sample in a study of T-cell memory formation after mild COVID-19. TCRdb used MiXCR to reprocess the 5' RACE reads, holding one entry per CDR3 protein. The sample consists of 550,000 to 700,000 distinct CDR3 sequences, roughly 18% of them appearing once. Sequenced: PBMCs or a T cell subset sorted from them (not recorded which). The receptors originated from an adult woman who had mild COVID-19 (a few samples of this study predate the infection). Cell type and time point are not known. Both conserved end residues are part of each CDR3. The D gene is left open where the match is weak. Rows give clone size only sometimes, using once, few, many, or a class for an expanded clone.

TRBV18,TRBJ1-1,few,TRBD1,TGTGCCAGCTCACCAGGTCGGTTGGGGACAGGGGGTACCACTGAAGCTTTCTTT,CASSPGRLGTGGTTEAFF
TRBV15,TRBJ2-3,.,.,TGTGCCACGAGGGTAGATGGCACAGATACGCAGTATTTT,CATRVDGTDTQYF
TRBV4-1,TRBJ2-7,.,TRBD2,TGCGCCAGCAGCCCCAGTAGCGGGAGGGCCTCCATAGAGCAGTACTTC,CASSPSSGRASIEQYF
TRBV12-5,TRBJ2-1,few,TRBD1,TGTGCTAGTGGTTTGACGACAGGGGTCAATGAGCAGTTCTTC,CASGLTTGVNEQFF
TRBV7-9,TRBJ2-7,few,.,TGTGCCAGCAGCTTACCGGGGGCCGGTTACGAGCAGTACTTC,CASSLPGAGYEQYF
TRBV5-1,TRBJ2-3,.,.,TGCGCCAGCAGCTTGTCCACGGTGCGCGGGGTTAGCACAGATACGCAGTATTTT,CASSLSTVRGVSTDTQYF
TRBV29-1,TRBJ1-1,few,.,TGCAGCGTTTGGTTTGTACGGGTGAACACTGAAGCTTTCTTT,CSVWFVRVNTEAFF
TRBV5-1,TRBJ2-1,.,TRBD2,TGCGCCAGCAGCTTGGGTAGGTCAGGGACTAGCAGGCACAATGAGCAGTTCTTC,CASSLGRSGTSRHNEQFF
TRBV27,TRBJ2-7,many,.,TGTGCCAGCAGTTTACTCAGGGGCGAGCAGTACTTC,CASSLLRGEQYF
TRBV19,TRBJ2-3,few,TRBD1,TGTGCCAGTAGTTCCTCCGGGACAGGGTACAGAGATACGCAGTATTTT,CASSSSGTGYRDTQYF
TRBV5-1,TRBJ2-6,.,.,TGCGCCAGCAGCTTGGCGTACGGCCGCTCTGGGGCCAACGTCCTGACTTTC,CASSLAYGRSGANVLTF
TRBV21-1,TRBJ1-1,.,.,TGTGCCAGCAGCCAAAGGTGGGGGGGTTACTACAGCACTGAAGCTTTCTTT,CASSQRWGGYYSTEAFF
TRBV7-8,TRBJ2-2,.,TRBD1,TGTGCCAGCAGCTTAGGGGACAGGGGCTTCGGGGAGCTGTTTTTT,CASSLGDRGFGELFF
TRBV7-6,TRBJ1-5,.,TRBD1,TGTGCCAGCAGCCTACAGACAGGGATCAATCAGCCCCAGCATTTT,CASSLQTGINQPQHF
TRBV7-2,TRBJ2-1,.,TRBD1,TGTGCCAGCAGACCACCCCAAAAGACAGGGGGACTTGAGCAGTTCTTC,CASRPPQKTGGLEQFF
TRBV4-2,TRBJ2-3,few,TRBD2,TGTGCCAGCAGCCCCTCCCAGCGGGAGATAAGCACAGATACGCAGTATTTT,CASSPSQREISTDTQYF
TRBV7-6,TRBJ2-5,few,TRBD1,TGTGCCAGCAGCTCCGGTAGGGGGCTTGAGACCCAGTACTTC,CASSSGRGLETQYF
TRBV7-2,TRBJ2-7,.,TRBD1,TGTGCCAGCAGCTTGGGGACAGTGGTTGCCTACGAGCAGTACTTC,CASSLGTVVAYEQYF
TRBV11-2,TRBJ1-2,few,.,TGTGCCAGCAGCCCTGGACGGGAGTATGGGGGCTACACCTTC,CASSPGREYGGYTF
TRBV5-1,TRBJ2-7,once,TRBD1,TGCGCCAGCAGCATACCGGGACAGGGGGCAGAAGAGCAGTACTTC,CASSIPGQGAEEQYF
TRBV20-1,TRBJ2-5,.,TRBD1,TGCAGTACCATATTCCTAACCAGGGGGTATGAGACCCAGTACTTC,CSTIFLTRGYETQYF
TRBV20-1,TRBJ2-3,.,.,TGCAGTGCTAGAGCAGCCCTAGCCGGAGGGCATACGCAGTATTTT,CSARAALAGGHTQYF
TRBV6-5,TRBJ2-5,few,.,TGTGCCAGCAGTTACTCGGACACCGGACAAGAGACCCAGTACTTC,CASSYSDTGQETQYF
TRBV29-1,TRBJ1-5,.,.,TGCAGCGTACAGGGTACTAGCAATCAGCCCCAGCATTTT,CSVQGTSNQPQHF
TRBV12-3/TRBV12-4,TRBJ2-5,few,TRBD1,TGTGCCAGCAGTTTAGAGGACAGGATTAGGTTGGAACGCGTTGGAGAGACCCAGTACTTC,CASSLEDRIRLERVGETQYF
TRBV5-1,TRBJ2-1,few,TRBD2,TGCGCCAGCAGCTCGCCGGGACTAGCGGGACTGAGCTCCTACAATGAGCAGTTCTTC,CASSSPGLAGLSSYNEQFF
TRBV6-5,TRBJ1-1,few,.,TGTGCCAGCAGTTACTCGGATAGAGGGTACACTGAAGCTTTCTTT,CASSYSDRGYTEAFF
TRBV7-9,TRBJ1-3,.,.,TGTGCCAGCAGCCGAATCGGAGGTTTCTACTCTGGAAACACCATATATTTT,CASSRIGGFYSGNTIYF
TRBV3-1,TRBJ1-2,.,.,TGTGCCAGCAGCCAAGAGACAGTGGGTGGCTACACCTTC,CASSQETVGGYTF
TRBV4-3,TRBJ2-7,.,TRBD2,TGCGCCAGCAGCCAAGATCTTAGAAGTAGCGGGGCCGTGGGCTACGAGCAGTACTTC,CASSQDLRSSGAVGYEQYF
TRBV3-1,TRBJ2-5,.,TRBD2,TGTGCCAGCAGCCCCGGGACTAGCGGACGCAAGAGTGGGGACTTC,CASSPGTSGRKSGDF
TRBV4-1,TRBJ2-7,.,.,TGCGCCAGCAGCCAAGATGGCAGGAGTTCCTACGAGCAGTACTTC,CASSQDGRSSYEQYF
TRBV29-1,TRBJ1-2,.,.,TGCAGCGTTGAAGAAAAGGGGGATGGCTATGGCTACACCTTC,CSVEEKGDGYGYTF
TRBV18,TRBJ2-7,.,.,TGTGCCAGCTCACCTATATTTAGAAGCGGTTTCTCCTACGAGCAGTACTTC,CASSPIFRSGFSYEQYF
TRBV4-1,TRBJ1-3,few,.,TGCGCCAGCAGCCAAGATCGGGATGGAAACACCATATATTTT,CASSQDRDGNTIYF
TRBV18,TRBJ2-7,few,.,TGTGCCAGCTCACCAAGAGACGTGGCCTACGAGCAGTACTTC,CASSPRDVAYEQYF
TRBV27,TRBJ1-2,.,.,TGTGCCAGCAGTTCACCCGGGAGGGACTATGGCTACACCTTC,CASSSPGRDYGYTF
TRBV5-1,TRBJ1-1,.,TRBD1,TGCGCCAGCAGCCAGTGGACAGGGACCGACCCTCGGAACACTGAAGCTTTCTTT,CASSQWTGTDPRNTEAFF
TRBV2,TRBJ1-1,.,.,TGTGCCAGCAGTGAAAGGAGCGGGGGGAACACTGAAGCTTTCTTT,CASSERSGGNTEAFF
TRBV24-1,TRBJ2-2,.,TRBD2,TGTGCCACCAGCCCAAGTAGCGGGCTGAGAAGGTCCGGGGAGCTGTTTTTT,CATSPSSGLRRSGELFF
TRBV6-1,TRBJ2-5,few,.,TGTGCCAGCAGTGAACAAACAAAGGGGTTGGAGGCCCAGTACTTC,CASSEQTKGLEAQYF
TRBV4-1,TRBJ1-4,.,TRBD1,TGCGCCAGCAGCCCGCTGACAGGGGCGACGGAAAAACTGTTTTTT,CASSPLTGATEKLFF
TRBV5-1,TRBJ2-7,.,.,TGCGCCAGCAGTCACGACTCCTACGAGCAGTACTTC,CASSHDSYEQYF
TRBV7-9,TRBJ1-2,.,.,TGTGCCAGCAGCCCCCGTGCCCTGGGCTACACCTTC,CASSPRALGYTF
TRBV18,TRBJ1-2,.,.,TGTGCCAGCTCACTGAATCAAGGGGGAGGCTACACCTTC,CASSLNQGGGYTF
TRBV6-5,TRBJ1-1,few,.,TGTGCCAGCAGTTACTCAGGGGTTAAGGCTTTCTTT,CASSYSGVKAFF
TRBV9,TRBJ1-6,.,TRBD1,TGTGCCAGCAGCGTCGATCGGGACAGACATAATTCACCCCTCCACTTT,CASSVDRDRHNSPLHF
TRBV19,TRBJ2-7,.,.,TGTGCCAGTAGTATTACGTTGGGAGACTACGAGCAGTACTTC,CASSITLGDYEQYF
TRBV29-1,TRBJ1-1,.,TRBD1,TGCAGCGCCCGACAGGGCTCGAACACTGAAGCTTTCTTT,CSARQGSNTEAFF
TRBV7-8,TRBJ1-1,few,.,TGTGCCAGCAGCTTTACTACCGTCCTCCCGCCCCTCACCTCCCGCAACACTGAAGCTTTCTTT,CASSFTTVLPPLTSRNTEAFF
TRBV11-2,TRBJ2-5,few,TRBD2,TGTGCCAGCAGCTTAGGGGAGGGAGGCAGACAAGAGACCCAGTACTTC,CASSLGEGGRQETQYF
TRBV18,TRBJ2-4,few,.,TGTGCCAGCTCACCATCGGGCGGCAAAAACATTCAGTACTTC,CASSPSGGKNIQYF
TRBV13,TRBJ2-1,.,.,TGTGCCAGCAGCTGGCCTAGCGTAGGCAATGAGCAGTTCTTC,CASSWPSVGNEQFF